This T cell receptor (beta chain) comes out of a study of human T cells and chemical hapten exposure. Study overall: Diphenylcyclopropenone was applied weekly to patients' scalps across the approximately 24-week study.

Time point described: pre-sensitization, week 0. This sample's treatment: therapeutic diphenylcyclopropenone sensitization with weekly scalp DPC. Blood was drawn before each patch test was applied. Study-level results: Expanded TCRs created a significantly greater count of big CDR3 similarity clusters than controls did. TCRs at high frequency, those above 1 in 1000, did not change with DPC sensitization.

This CDR3 is built from 15 residues. Germline CDR1 and CDR2: SGHRS and YFSETQ. Trimming stripped 2 bases from V and 0 bases from J, with 9 bases between. TCRdb reprocessed the RACE reads with MiXCR, giving one entry per CDR3 protein. The data show approximately 400,000 distinct CDR3 sequences, with 5.1% seen just once and 2% to 3% held by the top ten. This clonotype was picked up many times. Its target is unknown. The chain links TRBV5-1 to TRBJ1-5, with D possibly being TRBD1 (5 bases). This TCR came from a woman in her 50s with alopecia areata. Some clones in this sample may be carry-over from other donors' samples. Material: whole blood, obtained in connection with sensitization to the hapten diphenylcyclopropenone (DPC). The chain's CDR3 is CASSFEGNSNQPQHF. The CDR3 nucleotides read TGCGCCAGCAGCTTTGAGGGGAATAGCAATCAGCCCCAGCATTTT.